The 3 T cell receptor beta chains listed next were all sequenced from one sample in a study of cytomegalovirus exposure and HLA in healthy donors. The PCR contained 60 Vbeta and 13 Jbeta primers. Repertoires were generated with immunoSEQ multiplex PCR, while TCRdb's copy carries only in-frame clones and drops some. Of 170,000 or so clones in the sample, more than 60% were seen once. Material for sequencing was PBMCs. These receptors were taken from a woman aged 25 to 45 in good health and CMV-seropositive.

The CDR3 region has the DNA TGTGCCAGCTCACCCCGGGAAGGAGACACCGGGGAGCTGTTTTTT. Translation gives CASSPREGDTGELFF. The chain joins TRBV18 to TRBJ2-2; perhaps TRBD2 as D (5 bases). Deletions cut 3 bases from V and 3 bases from J, with 11 bases between. Germline-derived CDR1 and CDR2 are KGHSH and LQKENI. The CDR3 has 15 residues.

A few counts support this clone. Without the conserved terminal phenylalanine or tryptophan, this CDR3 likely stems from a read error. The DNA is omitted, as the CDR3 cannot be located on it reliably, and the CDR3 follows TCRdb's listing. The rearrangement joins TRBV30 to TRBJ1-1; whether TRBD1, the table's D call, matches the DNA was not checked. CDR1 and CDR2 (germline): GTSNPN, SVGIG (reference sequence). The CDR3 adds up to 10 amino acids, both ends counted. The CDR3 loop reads CAWSVGETDV.

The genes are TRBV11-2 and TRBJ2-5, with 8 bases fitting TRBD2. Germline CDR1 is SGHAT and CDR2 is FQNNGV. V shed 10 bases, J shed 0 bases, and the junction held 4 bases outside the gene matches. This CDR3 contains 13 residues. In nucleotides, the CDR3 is TGTGCCATTAGCGGGATGTACCAAGAGACCCAGTACTTC. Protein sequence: CAISGMYQETQYF.